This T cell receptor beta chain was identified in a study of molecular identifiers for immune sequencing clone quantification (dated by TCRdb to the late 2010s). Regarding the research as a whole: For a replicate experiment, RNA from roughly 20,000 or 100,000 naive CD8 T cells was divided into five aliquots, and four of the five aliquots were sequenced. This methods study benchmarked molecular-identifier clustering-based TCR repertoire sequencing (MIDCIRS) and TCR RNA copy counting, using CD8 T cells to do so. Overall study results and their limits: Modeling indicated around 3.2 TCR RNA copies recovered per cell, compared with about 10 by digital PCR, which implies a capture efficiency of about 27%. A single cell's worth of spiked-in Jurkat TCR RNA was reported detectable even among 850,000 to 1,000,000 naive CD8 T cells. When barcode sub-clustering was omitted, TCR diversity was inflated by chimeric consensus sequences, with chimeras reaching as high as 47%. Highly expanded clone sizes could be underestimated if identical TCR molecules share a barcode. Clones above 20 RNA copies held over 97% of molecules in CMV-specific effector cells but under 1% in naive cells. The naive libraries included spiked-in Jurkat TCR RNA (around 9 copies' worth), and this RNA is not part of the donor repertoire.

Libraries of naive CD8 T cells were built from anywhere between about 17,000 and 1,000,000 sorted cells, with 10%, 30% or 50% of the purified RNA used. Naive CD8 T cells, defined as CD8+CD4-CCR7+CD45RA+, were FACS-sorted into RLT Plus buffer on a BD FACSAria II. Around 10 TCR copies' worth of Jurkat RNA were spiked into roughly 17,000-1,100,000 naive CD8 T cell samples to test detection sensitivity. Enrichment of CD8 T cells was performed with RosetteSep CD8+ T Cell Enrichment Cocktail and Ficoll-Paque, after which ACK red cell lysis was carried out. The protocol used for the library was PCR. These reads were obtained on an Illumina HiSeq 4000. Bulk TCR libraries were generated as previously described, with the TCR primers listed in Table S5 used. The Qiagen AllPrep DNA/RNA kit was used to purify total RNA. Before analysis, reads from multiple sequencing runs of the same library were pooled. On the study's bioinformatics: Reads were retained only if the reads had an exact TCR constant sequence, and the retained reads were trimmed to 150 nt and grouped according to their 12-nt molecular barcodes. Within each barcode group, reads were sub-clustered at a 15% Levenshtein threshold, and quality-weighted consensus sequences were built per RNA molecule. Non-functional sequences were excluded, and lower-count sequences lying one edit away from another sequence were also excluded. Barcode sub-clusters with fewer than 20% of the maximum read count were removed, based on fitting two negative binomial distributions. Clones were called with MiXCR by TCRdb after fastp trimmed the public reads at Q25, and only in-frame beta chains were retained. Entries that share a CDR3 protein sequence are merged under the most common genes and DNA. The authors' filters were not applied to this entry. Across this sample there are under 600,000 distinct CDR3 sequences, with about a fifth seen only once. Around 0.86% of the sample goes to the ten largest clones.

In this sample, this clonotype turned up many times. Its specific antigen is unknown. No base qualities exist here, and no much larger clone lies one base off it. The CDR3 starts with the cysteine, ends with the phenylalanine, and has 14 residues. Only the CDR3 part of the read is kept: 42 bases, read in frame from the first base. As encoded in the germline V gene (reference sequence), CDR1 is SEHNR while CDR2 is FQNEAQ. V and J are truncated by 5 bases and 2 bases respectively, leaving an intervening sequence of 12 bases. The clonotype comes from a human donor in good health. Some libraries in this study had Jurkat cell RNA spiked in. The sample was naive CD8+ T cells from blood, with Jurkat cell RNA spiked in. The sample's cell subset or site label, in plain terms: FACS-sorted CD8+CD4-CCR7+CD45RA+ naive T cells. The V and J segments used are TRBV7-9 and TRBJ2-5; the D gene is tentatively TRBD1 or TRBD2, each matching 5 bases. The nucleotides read TGTGCCAGCAGCACATCCTGGGGGCAAGAGACCCAGTACTTC. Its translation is CASSTSWGQETQYF.